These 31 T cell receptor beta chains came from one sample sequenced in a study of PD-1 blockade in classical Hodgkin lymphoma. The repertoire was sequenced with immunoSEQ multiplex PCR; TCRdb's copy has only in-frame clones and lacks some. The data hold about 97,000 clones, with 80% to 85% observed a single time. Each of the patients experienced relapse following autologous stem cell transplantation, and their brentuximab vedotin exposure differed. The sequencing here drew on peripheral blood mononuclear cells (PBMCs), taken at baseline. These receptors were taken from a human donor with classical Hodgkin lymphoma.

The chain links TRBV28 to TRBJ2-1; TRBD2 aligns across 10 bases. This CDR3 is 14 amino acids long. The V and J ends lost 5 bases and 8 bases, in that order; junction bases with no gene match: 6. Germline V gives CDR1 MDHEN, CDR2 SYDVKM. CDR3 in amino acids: CASSGSGRADEQFF. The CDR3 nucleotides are TGTGCCAGCAGTGGGAGCGGGAGGGCAGATGAGCAGTTCTTC.

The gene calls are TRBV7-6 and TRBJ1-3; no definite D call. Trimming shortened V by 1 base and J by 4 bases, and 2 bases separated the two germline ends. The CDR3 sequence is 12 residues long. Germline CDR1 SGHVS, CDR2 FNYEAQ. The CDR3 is CASSLGGNTIYF. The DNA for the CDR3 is TGTGCCAGCAGCTTAGGAGGAAACACCATATATTTT. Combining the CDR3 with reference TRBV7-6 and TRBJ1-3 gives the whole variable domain GAGVSQSPRYKVTKRGQDVALRCDPISGHVSLYWYRQALGQGPEFLTYFNYEAQQDKSGLPNDRFSAERPEGSISTLTIQRTEQRDSAMYRCASSLGGNTIYFGEGSWLTVV.

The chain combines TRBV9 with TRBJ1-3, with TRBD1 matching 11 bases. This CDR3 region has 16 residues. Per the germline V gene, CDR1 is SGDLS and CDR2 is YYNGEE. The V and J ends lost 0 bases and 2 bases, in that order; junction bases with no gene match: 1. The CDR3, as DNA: TGTGCCAGCAGCGTAGAGGGACAGGGGGCTGGAAACACCATATATTTT. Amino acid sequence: CASSVEGQGAGNTIYF. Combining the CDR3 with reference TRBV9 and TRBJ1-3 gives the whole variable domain DSGVTQTPKHLITATGQRVTLRCSPRSGDLSVYWYQQSLDQGLQFLIQYYNGEERAKGNILERFSAQQFPDLHSELNLSSLELGDSALYFCASSVEGQGAGNTIYFGEGSWLTVV.

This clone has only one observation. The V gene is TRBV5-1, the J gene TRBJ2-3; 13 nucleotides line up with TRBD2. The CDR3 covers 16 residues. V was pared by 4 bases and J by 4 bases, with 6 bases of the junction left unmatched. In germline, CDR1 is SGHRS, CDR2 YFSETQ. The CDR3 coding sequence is TGCGCCAGCAGCCCCATCGGACTAGCGGGAGCAGATACGCAGTATTTT. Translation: CASSPIGLAGADTQYF.

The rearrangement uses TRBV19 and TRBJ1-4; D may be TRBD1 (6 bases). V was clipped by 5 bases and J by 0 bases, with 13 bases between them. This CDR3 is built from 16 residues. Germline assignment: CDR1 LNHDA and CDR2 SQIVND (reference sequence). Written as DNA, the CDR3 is TGTGCCAGTAGTGGACGGACAGATGCAACTAATGAAAAACTGTTTTTT. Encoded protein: CASSGRTDATNEKLFF.

The CDR3 DNA is TGTGCCAGCAGTGCCCGTCGGGGGGGGCAGTCCTACGAGCAGTACTTC. Amino acid sequence: CASSARRGGQSYEQYF. The gene calls are TRBV6-1 and TRBJ2-7; 8 bases match TRBD2. J was trimmed by 1 base and V by 4 bases; bases with no gene match: 9. Looked up from germline, CDR1 is MNHNS and CDR2 is SASEGT. The CDR3 runs to 16 residues.

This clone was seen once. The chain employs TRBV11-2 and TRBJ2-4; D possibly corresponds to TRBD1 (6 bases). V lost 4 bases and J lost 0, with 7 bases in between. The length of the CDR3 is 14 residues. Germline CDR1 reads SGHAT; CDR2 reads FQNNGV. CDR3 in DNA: TGTGCCAGCAGCTCAGGGGTAGCCAAAAACATTCAGTACTTC. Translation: CASSSGVAKNIQYF.

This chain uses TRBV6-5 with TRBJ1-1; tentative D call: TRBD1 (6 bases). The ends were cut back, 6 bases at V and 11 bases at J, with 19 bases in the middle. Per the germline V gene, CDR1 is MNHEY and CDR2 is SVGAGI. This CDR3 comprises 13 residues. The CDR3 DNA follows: TGTGCCAGCAGCCTGAGGGGGGGCGGGAGGGCTTTCTTT. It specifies CASSLRGGGRAFF.

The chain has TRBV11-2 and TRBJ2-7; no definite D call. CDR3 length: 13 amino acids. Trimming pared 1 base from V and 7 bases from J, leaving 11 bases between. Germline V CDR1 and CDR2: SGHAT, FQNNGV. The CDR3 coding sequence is TGTGCCAGCAGCTTAGTTGTTGGGTGGGAGCAGTACTTC. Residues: CASSLVVGWEQYF.

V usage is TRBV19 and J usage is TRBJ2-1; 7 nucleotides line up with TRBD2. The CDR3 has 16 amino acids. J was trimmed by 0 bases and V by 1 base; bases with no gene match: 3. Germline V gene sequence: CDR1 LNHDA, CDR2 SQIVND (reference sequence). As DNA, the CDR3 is TGTGCCAGTAGTATAGCTAGCGGAGACTCCTACAATGAGCAGTTCTTC. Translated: CASSIASGDSYNEQFF.

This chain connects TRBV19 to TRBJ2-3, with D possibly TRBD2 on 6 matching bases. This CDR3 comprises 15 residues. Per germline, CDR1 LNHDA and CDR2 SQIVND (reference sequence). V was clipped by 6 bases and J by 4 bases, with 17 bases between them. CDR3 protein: CASRLQGLAPDTQYF. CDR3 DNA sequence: TGTGCCAGTAGACTCCAGGGACTTGCCCCAGATACGCAGTATTTT.

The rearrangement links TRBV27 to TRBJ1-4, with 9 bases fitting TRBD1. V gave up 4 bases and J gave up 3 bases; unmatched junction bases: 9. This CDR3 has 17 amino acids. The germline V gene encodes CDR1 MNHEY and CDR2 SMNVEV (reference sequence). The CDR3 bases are TGTGCCAGCAGTTCAGGACAGGGGAAGGCGGCTAATGAAAAACTGTTTTTT. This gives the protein CASSSGQGKAANEKLFF.

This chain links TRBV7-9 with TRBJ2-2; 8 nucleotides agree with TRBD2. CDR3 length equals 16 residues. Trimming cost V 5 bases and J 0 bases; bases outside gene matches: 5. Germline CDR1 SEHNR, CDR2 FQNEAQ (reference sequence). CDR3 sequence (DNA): TGTGCCAGCAGCCCCAAGACTAGCGCGAACACCGGGGAGCTGTTTTTT. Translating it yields CASSPKTSANTGELFF.

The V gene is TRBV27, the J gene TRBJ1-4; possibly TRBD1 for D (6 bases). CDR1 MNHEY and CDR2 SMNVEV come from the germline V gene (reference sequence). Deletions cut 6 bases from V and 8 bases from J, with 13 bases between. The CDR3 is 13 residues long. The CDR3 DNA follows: TGTGCCAGCAGGAAACAGGGAGAGGAAAAACTGTTTTTT. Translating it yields CASRKQGEEKLFF.

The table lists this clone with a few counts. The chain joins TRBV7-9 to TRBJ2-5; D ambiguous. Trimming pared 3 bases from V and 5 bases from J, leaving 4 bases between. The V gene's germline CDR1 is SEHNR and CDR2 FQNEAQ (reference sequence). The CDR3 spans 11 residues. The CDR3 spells CASSFLETQYF. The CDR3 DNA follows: TGTGCCAGCAGCTTTTTGGAGACCCAGTACTTC.

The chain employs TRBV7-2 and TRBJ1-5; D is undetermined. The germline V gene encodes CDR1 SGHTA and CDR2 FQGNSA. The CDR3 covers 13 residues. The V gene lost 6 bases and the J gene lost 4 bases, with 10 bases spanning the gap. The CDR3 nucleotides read TGTGCCAGCAGGATCGCGGGGAATCAGCCCCAGCATTTT. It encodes CASRIAGNQPQHF.

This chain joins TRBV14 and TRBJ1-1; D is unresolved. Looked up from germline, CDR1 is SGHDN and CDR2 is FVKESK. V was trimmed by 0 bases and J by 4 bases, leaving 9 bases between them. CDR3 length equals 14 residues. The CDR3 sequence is CASSQEWVSTEAFF. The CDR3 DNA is TGTGCCAGCAGCCAAGAGTGGGTGAGCACTGAAGCTTTCTTT.

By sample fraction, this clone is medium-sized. The CDR3 here is CASSVGTTQETQYF. CDR3 DNA sequence: TGTGCCAGCAGCGTAGGGACAACACAAGAGACCCAGTACTTC. The V call is TRBV9, the J call TRBJ2-5; D is perhaps TRBD1 (5 bases). The CDR3 is 14 residues long. Germline assignment: CDR1 SGDLS and CDR2 YYNGEE. Trimming took off 0 bases at V and 2 bases at J, with 8 bases between the two ends. The full variable domain, rest sourced from reference TRBV9 and TRBJ2-5, is DSGVTQTPKHLITATGQRVTLRCSPRSGDLSVYWYQQSLDQGLQFLIQYYNGEERAKGNILERFSAQQFPDLHSELNLSSLELGDSALYFCASSVGTTQETQYFGPGTRLLVL.

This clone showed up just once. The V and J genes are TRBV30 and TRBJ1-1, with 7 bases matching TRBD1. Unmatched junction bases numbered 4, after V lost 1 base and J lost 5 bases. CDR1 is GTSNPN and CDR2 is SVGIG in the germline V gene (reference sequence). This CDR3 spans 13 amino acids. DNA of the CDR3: TGTGCCTGGAGTGCCACAGGGGAGACTGAAGCTTTCTTT. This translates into CAWSATGETEAFF.

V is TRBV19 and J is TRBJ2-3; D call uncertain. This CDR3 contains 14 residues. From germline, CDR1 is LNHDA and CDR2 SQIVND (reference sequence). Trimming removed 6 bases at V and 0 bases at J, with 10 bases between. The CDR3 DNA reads TGTGCCAGTAGATCATATACTAGCACAGATACGCAGTATTTT. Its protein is CASRSYTSTDTQYF.

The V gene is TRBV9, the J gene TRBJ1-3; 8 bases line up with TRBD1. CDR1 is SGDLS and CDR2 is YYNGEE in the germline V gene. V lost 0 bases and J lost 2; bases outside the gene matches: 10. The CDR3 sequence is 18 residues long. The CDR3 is CASSVDLGQVGPGNTIYF. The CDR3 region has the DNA TGTGCCAGCAGCGTAGATTTGGGACAGGTAGGACCTGGAAACACCATATATTTT.

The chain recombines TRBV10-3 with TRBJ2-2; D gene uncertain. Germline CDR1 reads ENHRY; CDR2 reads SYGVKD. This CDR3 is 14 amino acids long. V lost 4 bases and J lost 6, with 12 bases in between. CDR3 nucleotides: TGTGCCATCAGTGGTATGATTGGTGCCGGGGAGCTGTTTTTT. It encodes CAISGMIGAGELFF.

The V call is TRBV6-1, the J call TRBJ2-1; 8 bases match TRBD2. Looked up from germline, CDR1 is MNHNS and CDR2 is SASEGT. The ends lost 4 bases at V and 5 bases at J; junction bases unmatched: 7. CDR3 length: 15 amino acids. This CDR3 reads CASSGRLAGHNEQFF. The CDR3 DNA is TGTGCCAGCAGTGGGCGGCTAGCGGGCCACAATGAGCAGTTCTTC.

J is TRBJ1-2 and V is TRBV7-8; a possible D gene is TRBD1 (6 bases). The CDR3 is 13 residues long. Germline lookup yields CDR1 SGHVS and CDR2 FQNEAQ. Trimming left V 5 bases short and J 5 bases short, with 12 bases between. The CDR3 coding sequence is TGTGCCAGCAGCGCGACAACAGGGTATGGCTACACCTTC. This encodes CASSATTGYGYTF.

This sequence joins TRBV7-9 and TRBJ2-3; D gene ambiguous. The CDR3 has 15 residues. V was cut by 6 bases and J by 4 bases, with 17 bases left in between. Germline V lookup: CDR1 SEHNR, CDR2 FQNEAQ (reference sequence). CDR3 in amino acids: CASRLPWVNADTQYF. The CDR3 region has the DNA TGTGCCAGCAGGCTGCCCTGGGTTAACGCAGATACGCAGTATTTT.

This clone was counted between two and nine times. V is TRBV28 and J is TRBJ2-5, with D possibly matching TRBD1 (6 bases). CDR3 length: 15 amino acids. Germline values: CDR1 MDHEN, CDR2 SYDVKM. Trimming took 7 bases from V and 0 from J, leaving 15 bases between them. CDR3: CASIGARGYQETQYF. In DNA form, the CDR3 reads TGTGCCAGCATTGGGGCTAGGGGGTACCAAGAGACCCAGTACTTC.

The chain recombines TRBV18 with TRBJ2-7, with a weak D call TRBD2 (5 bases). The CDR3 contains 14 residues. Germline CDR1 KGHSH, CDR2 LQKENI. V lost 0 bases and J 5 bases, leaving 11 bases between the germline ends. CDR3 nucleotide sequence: TGTGCCAGCTCACCACCGTATGATAGCGACGAGCAGTACTTC. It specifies CASSPPYDSDEQYF.

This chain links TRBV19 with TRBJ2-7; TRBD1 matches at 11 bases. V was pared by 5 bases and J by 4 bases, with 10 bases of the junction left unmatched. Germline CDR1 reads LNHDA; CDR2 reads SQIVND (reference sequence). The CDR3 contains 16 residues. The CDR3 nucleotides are TGTGCCAGTAGTGCCTTCCGGGACAGGGGGAGTTACGAGCAGTACTTC. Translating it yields CASSAFRDRGSYEQYF.

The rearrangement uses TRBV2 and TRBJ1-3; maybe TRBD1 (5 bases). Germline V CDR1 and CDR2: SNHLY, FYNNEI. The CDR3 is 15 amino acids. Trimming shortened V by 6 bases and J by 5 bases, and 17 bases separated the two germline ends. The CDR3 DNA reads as TGTGCCAGCAGGGACCTGGACACCCGTCGAAACACCATATATTTT. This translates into CASRDLDTRRNTIYF. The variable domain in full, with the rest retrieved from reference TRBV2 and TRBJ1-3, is EPEVTQTPSHQVTQMGQEVILRCVPISNHLYFYWYRQILGQKVEFLVSFYNNEISEKSEIFDDQFSVERPDGSNFTLKIRSTKLEDSAMYFCASRDLDTRRNTIYFGEGSWLTVV.

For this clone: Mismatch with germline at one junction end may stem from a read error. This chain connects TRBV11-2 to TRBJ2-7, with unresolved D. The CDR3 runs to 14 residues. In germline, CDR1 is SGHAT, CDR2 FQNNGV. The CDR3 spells CASGLDIRNYEQYF. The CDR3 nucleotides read TGTGCCAGCGGCTTGGATATAAGGAACTACGAGCAGTACTTC. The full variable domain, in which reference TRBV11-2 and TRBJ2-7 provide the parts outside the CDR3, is EAGVAQSPRYKIIEKRQSVAFWCNPISGHATLYWYQQILGQGPKLLIQFQNNGVVDDSQLPKDRFSAERLKGVDSTLKIQPAKLEDSAVYLCASGLDIRNYEQYFGPGTRLTVT.

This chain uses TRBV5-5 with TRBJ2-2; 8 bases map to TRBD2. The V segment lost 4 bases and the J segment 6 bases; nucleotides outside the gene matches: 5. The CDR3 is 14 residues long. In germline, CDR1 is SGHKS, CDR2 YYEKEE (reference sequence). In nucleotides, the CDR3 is TGTGCCAGCAGCATCCTAGCGGGCGCCGGGGAGCTGTTTTTT. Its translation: CASSILAGAGELFF.